These 25 T cell receptor beta chains were sequenced from one sample in a study of PD-1 blockade in classical Hodgkin lymphoma. Here immunoSEQ multiplex PCR was the method, and the copy in TCRdb shows in-frame clones only, minus some. The sample shows 8,500 to 13,000 clones, approximately 74% of them seen only once. Time point indicated: cycle 4 day 1 (C4D1), after six to seven weeks of nivolumab. Brentuximab vedotin exposure varied among the patients, all of whom had relapsed after autologous stem cell transplantation. Isolation of CD4+ T cells from thawed PBMCs was performed by magnetic negative selection. Specimen: CD4+ T cells from blood, collected before the fourth cycle of nivolumab. These receptors came from a human donor with classical Hodgkin lymphoma.

This chain uses TRBV7-2 with TRBJ2-3, with TRBD2 as a possible D gene (7 bases). Germline values: CDR1 SGHTA, CDR2 FQGNSA. Deletions cut 2 bases from V and 2 bases from J, with 17 bases between. The CDR3 totals 17 residues. CDR3 nucleotides: TGTGCCAGCAGCTTACTTCCGGGGGGCCCTATCACAGATACGCAGTATTTT. Translation: CASSLLPGGPITDTQYF.

The chain recombines TRBV19 with TRBJ2-4, with 8 bases lining up with TRBD2. Trimming at V came to 2 bases and at J to 8 bases, leaving 5 bases not matched to a gene. Germline CDR1 and CDR2: LNHDA and SQIVND (reference sequence). This CDR3 has 14 amino acids. In DNA, the CDR3 is TGTGCCAGTAGTATAAACGGGAGGGATGACATTCAGTACTTC. Its translation is CASSINGRDDIQYF.

V is TRBV5-1 and J is TRBJ1-6; 7 positions match TRBD1. Germline V gives CDR1 SGHRS, CDR2 YFSETQ. V lost 7 bases and J lost 6; bases outside the gene matches: 7. The CDR3 length is 14 residues. The CDR3 nucleotides read TGCGCCAGCCGCCGGGACAGTCTTAATTCACCCCTCCACTTT. It codes for CASRRDSLNSPLHF.

J is TRBJ1-4 and V is TRBV4-1, with 8 bases that match TRBD1. Per germline, CDR1 MGHRA and CDR2 YSYEKL. The junction had 11 bases not matched to a gene; V was cut back by 5 bases and J by 6 bases. The CDR3 runs 16 residues. Written as DNA, the CDR3 is TGCGCCAGCAGCGGCACAGGGGGGGCCGTGGATGAAAAACTGTTTTTT. Protein: CASSGTGGAVDEKLFF.

The table lists this clone with a count of one. The chain couples TRBV13 to TRBJ2-7, with D perhaps matching TRBD2 (6 bases). The CDR3 runs to 19 residues. Germline CDR1 reads PRHDT; CDR2 reads FYEKMQ (reference sequence). The V end was cut by 2 bases, the J end by 2 bases, with 25 bases between. This chain's CDR3 is CASSLSPARGIREAYEQYF. CDR3 coding DNA: TGTGCCAGCAGCTTATCACCCGCAAGGGGTATTAGGGAGGCCTACGAGCAGTACTTC.

The chain is built from TRBV4-2 and TRBJ2-6; 10 positions agree with TRBD2. CDR3 size: 18 residues. Losses at the gene ends were 4 bases for V and 0 bases for J; bases not matched to a gene: 6. CDR1 and CDR2 from the germline V gene are LGHNA and YNFKEQ. CDR3 protein: CASSPIAGGSSGANVLTF. The CDR3 nucleotides read TGTGCCAGCAGCCCGATAGCGGGAGGCAGCTCTGGGGCCAACGTCCTGACTTTC.

This chain uses TRBV7-9 with TRBJ2-7, with D uncertain. CDR3 length equals 14 residues. Germline V lookup: CDR1 SEHNR, CDR2 FQNEAQ (reference sequence). Trimming removed 0 bases at V and 5 bases at J, with 11 bases between. CDR3 sequence reads: CASSLAAAVHEQYF. The CDR3 DNA reads as TGTGCCAGCAGCTTAGCTGCTGCGGTACACGAGCAGTACTTC.

The chain combines TRBV7-2 with TRBJ2-7, with 11 bases lining up with TRBD1. In germline, CDR1 is SGHTA, CDR2 FQGNSA. This CDR3 comprises 15 residues. Trimming cost V 5 bases and J 6 bases; bases outside gene matches: 9. The CDR3 spells CASSERTGGMLEQYF. In DNA form, the CDR3 reads TGTGCCAGCAGCGAAAGGACAGGGGGCATGCTCGAGCAGTACTTC.

This clone was detected once. This sequence joins TRBV28 and TRBJ2-7; tentative D call: TRBD2 (5 bases). Germline V gene sequence: CDR1 MDHEN, CDR2 SYDVKM. The length of the CDR3 is 14 residues. V was pared by 2 bases and J by 2 bases, with 10 bases between. The CDR3 sequence: CASSLGRQAYEQYF. The DNA of the CDR3 is TGTGCCAGCAGTTTAGGGAGACAAGCCTACGAGCAGTACTTC.

The chain links TRBV7-2 to TRBJ2-5, with D possibly matching TRBD1 (6 bases). The V end lost 4 bases, the J end lost 1 base, and 13 bases lay between the germline ends. The CDR3 spans 15 residues. The germline V gene has CDR1 SGHTA and CDR2 FQGNSA. The DNA for the CDR3 is TGTGCCAGCAGCTCGCAGGGGTCCAGCCAAGAGACCCAGTACTTC. This encodes CASSSQGSSQETQYF.

The rearrangement uses TRBV9 and TRBJ2-5, with 7 nucleotides matching TRBD1. The V segment lost 3 bases and the J segment 5 bases; nucleotides outside the gene matches: 7. The CDR3 runs 14 residues. Germline V CDR1 and CDR2: SGDLS, YYNGEE. The chain's CDR3 is CASSAGQAGETQYF. In DNA form, the CDR3 reads TGTGCCAGCAGCGCAGGACAGGCTGGGGAGACCCAGTACTTC. The complete variable domain, with remaining parts taken from reference TRBV9 and TRBJ2-5, reads DSGVTQTPKHLITATGQRVTLRCSPRSGDLSVYWYQQSLDQGLQFLIQYYNGEERAKGNILERFSAQQFPDLHSELNLSSLELGDSALYFCASSAGQAGETQYFGPGTRLLVL.

This chain links TRBV19 with TRBJ2-3; D is possibly TRBD2 (6 bases). In germline, CDR1 is LNHDA, CDR2 SQIVND (reference sequence). V was clipped by 6 bases and J by 0 bases, with 22 bases between them. The CDR3 is 18 residues long. The CDR3 bases are TGTGCCAGTAGCCCCCGAGAGACTAGTCGGGCTAGCACAGATACGCAGTATTTT. Amino acids: CASSPRETSRASTDTQYF.

The chain joins TRBV18 to TRBJ2-2; 13 nucleotides line up with TRBD2. V shed 6 bases and J 5 bases; nucleotides not matched to a gene: 3. The CDR3 has 15 residues. Germline CDR1 and CDR2: KGHSH and LQKENI. The CDR3 nucleotides are TGTGCCAGCTCCGGGACTAGCGGGATGACCGGGGAGCTGTTTTTT. Its translation is CASSGTSGMTGELFF.

The chain uses TRBV7-8 and TRBJ1-3; tentatively, D is TRBD1 (5 bases). The CDR3 has 16 residues. Germline loops: CDR1 SGHVS, CDR2 FQNEAQ. V was cut by 1 base and J by 0 bases, with 10 bases left in between. In DNA form, the CDR3 reads TGTGCCAGCAGCTTAGGGGGCACTTTCTCTGGAAACACCATATATTTT. This sequence encodes CASSLGGTFSGNTIYF.

This clone was seen only a few times. The rearrangement links TRBV5-5 to TRBJ1-5; D gene unclear. V was clipped by 0 bases and J by 7 bases, with 8 bases between them. The CDR3 is 13 amino acids. Germline CDR1 SGHKS, CDR2 YYEKEE (reference sequence). The CDR3 nucleotides are TGTGCCAGCAGCTTGGGGGTAGACCAGCCCCAGCATTTT. The encoded protein is CASSLGVDQPQHF.

The CDR3 region has the DNA TGTGCCAGCAGCGACACACGGGGGGCCGGGGAGCTGTTTTTT. Translating it yields CASSDTRGAGELFF. The chain has TRBV2 and TRBJ2-2; 7 positions match TRBD2. After removal of 6 bases from V and 6 bases from J, the junction contained 7 bases not matched to a gene. The CDR3 spans 14 residues. Germline V gene data show CDR1 as SNHLY and CDR2 as FYNNEI.

This sequence joins TRBV19 and TRBJ2-7, with 9 bases aligning to TRBD1. In germline, CDR1 is LNHDA, CDR2 SQIVND (reference sequence). V dropped 3 bases and J dropped 1; count of bases not matched to a gene: 1. The CDR3 extends over 14 amino acids. The CDR3 region is CASSIGTGSYEQYF. CDR3 nucleotides: TGTGCCAGTAGTATCGGGACAGGGTCCTACGAGCAGTACTTC.

This clone was picked up one time. V gene TRBV27 combines with J gene TRBJ2-7; the match to TRBD1 covers 7 bases. Trimming removed 4 bases from V and 0 bases from J; junction bases left unmatched: 3. CDR3 length equals 14 residues. The germline V gene has CDR1 MNHEY and CDR2 SMNVEV (reference sequence). The CDR3 spells CASSSRDSSYEQYF. CDR3 nucleotides: TGTGCCAGCAGTTCCCGGGACAGCTCCTACGAGCAGTACTTC.

The chain uses TRBV19 and TRBJ1-1, with 8 bases matching TRBD1. CDR3 length: 15 residues. V shed 5 bases, J shed 9 bases, and the junction held 14 bases outside the gene matches. Germline V CDR1 and CDR2: LNHDA, SQIVND (reference sequence). CDR3 coding DNA: TGTGCCAGTAGTCCACTAGGCCGGACAGGGAGTAAAGCTTTCTTT. Its translation is CASSPLGRTGSKAFF. Full variable domain (rest looked up from reference TRBV19 and TRBJ1-1): DGGITQSPKYLFRKEGQNVTLSCEQNLNHDAMYWYRQDPGQGLRLIYYSQIVNDFQKGDIAEGYSVSREKKESFPLTVTSAQKNPTAFYLCASSPLGRTGSKAFFGQGTRLTVV.

The rearrangement joins TRBV25-1 to TRBJ2-3; 13 bases match TRBD2. V gave up 1 base and J gave up 0 bases; unmatched junction bases: 4. The germline gives CDR1 MGHDK, CDR2 SYGVNS. The CDR3 has 18 residues. CDR3 in DNA: TGTGCCAGCAGTGAATGGGGGACTAGCGGGGCTAGCACAGATACGCAGTATTTT. This codes for CASSEWGTSGASTDTQYF.

CDR3 in DNA: TGTGCCAGCAGTTACTCTAGGGACACCTACACAGATACGCAGTATTTT. Translated: CASSYSRDTYTDTQYF. V and J are TRBV6-5 and TRBJ2-3; TRBD1 is a possible D gene (6 bases). The germline V gene encodes CDR1 MNHEY and CDR2 SVGAGI. V was pared by 0 bases and J by 2 bases, with 12 bases between. The length of the CDR3 is 16 residues.

V gene TRBV18 combines with J gene TRBJ1-1; D remains ambiguous. CDR3 size: 13 residues. Germline CDR1 is KGHSH and CDR2 is LQKENI. V dropped 6 bases and J dropped 0 bases, with 8 bases sitting between them. Here the CDR3 DNA reads TGTGCCAGCTCCCAAGGGTTGAACACTGAAGCTTTCTTT. It translates to CASSQGLNTEAFF.

This rearrangement joins TRBV11-2 to TRBJ2-7; D is undetermined. The CDR3 has 15 amino acids. Germline-derived CDR1 and CDR2 are SGHAT and FQNNGV. Trimming left V 2 bases short and J 2 bases short, with 13 bases between. The CDR3: CASSLSPAQTYEQYF. DNA for the CDR3: TGTGCCAGCAGCTTATCCCCAGCACAAACCTACGAGCAGTACTTC.

This clone was detected a few times. The rearrangement joins TRBV18 to TRBJ2-5; 8 nucleotides align to TRBD1. From germline, CDR1 is KGHSH and CDR2 LQKENI. CDR3 length: 16 amino acids. The V gene end was trimmed by 4 bases and the J gene end by 5 bases; junction bases not matched to a gene: 12. Here the CDR3 DNA reads TGTGCCAGCTCACAGGATTCTTGGACAGGGTGGGAGACCCAGTACTTC. Protein sequence: CASSQDSWTGWETQYF.

This clone showed up just a few times. This chain connects TRBV30 to TRBJ1-6; D uncertain. The CDR3 spans 13 residues. V lost 0 bases and J 8 bases, leaving 8 bases between the germline ends. CDR1 and CDR2 (germline): GTSNPN, SVGIG (reference sequence). The chain's CDR3 is CAWSVGSYSPLHF. DNA of the CDR3: TGTGCCTGGAGTGTAGGCAGTTATTCACCCCTCCACTTT.